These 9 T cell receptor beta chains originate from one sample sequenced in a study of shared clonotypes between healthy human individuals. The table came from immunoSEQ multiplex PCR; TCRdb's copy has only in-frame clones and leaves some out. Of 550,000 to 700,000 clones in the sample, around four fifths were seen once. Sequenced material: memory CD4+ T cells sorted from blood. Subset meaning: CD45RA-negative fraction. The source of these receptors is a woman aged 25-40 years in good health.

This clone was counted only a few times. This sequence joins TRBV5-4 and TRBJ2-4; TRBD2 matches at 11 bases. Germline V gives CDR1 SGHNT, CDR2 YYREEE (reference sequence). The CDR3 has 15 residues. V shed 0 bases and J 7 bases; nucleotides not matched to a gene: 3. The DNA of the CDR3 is TGTGCCAGCAGCTTGGGTAGCGGGAGGGAGAACATTCAGTACTTC. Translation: CASSLGSGRENIQYF.

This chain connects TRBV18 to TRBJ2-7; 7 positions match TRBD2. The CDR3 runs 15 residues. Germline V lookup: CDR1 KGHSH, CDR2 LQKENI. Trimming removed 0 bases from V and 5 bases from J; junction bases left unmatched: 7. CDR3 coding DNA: TGTGCCAGCTCACCACCACGGACTAGTGCCGACGAGCAGTACTTC. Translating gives CASSPPRTSADEQYF.

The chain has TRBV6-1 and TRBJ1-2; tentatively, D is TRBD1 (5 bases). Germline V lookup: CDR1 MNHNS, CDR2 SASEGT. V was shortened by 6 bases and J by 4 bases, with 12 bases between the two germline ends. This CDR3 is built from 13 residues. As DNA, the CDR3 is TGTGCCAGCAGCGCCGGGACCCCCTATGGCTACACCTTC. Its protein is CASSAGTPYGYTF.

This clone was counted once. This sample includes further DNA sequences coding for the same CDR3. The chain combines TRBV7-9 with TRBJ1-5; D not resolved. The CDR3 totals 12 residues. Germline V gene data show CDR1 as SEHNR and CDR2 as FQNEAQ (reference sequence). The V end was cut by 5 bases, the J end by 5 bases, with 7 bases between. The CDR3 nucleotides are TGTGCCAGCAGCCGGGGTGATCAGCCCCAGCATTTT. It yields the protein CASSRGDQPQHF.

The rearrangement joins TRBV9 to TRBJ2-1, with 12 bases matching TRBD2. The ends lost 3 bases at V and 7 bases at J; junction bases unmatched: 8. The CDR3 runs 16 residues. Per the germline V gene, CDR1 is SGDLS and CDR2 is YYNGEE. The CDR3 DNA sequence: TGTGCCAGCAGCGCTTTTCTAGCGGGAGGGCAGAATGAGCAGTTCTTC. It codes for CASSAFLAGGQNEQFF.

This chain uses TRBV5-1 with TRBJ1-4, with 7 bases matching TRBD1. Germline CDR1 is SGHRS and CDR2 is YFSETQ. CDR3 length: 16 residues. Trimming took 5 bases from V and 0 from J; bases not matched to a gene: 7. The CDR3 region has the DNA TGCGCCAGCAGTTTTCAGGGGGGTGCAACTAATGAAAAACTGTTTTTT. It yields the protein CASSFQGGATNEKLFF.

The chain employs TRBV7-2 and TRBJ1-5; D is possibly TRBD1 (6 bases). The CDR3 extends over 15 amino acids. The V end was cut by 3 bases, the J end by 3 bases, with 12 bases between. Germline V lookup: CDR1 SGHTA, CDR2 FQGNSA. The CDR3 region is CASSLGGTFNQPQHF. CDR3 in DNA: TGTGCCAGCAGCTTGGGTGGGACATTCAATCAGCCCCAGCATTTT.

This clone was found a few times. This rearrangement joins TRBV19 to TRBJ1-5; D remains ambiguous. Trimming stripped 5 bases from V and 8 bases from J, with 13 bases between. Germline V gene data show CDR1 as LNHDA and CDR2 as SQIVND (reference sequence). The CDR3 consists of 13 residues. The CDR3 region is CASSSNLGEPQHF. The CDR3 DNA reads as TGTGCCAGTAGTTCCAACCTTGGGGAGCCCCAGCATTTT.

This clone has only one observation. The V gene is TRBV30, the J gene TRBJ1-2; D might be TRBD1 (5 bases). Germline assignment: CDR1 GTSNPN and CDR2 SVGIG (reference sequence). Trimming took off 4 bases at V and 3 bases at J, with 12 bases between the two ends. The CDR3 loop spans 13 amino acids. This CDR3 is CAWNQGSYYGYTF. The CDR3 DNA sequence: TGTGCCTGGAACCAGGGCTCCTACTATGGCTACACCTTC.